Listed below are T cell receptor beta chains from one sample, sequenced in a study of T cells in tuberculosis. Sequencing was performed with immunoSEQ multiplex PCR; in TCRdb, only in-frame clones are kept and a portion is missing. The table lists about 88,000 clones, approximately 91% of them singletons, with over 1.5% in the top ten. Sequencing was done on a sample of CD1b-GMM tetramer-negative cells sorted from PBMCs. These receptors were collected from an adult woman with latent tuberculosis. CDR3s include the opening cysteine and the closing phenylalanine or tryptophan. Fields, in order: CDR3 length, V gene, D gene, clone size, J gene, CDR3 protein, CDR3 DNA. A D gene is named only where the DNA matches it firmly. Clone size is given for some rows only: seen once, a few or many times, or a class if the clone is expanded.

cdr3_length: 11
v_call: TRBV20-1
d_call: -
clone_size: -
j_call: TRBJ1-4
cdr3_aa: CSANLNQKLFF
cdr3_nt: TGCAGTGCTAATCTCAATCAGAAACTGTTTTTT

cdr3_length: 16
v_call: TRBV6-5
d_call: -
clone_size: -
j_call: TRBJ2-4
cdr3_aa: CASSYGAGLAKNIQYF
cdr3_nt: TGTGCCAGCAGTTACGGTGCAGGGTTAGCCAAAAACATTCAGTACTTC

cdr3_length: 16
v_call: TRBV7-8
d_call: -
clone_size: -
j_call: TRBJ1-5
cdr3_aa: CASSLSPPGINQPQHF
cdr3_nt: TGTGCCAGCAGCTTATCCCCGCCGGGGATCAATCAGCCCCAGCATTTT

cdr3_length: 15
v_call: TRBV5-6
d_call: TRBD1
clone_size: -
j_call: TRBJ1-1
cdr3_aa: CASSLPGQGGIEAFF
cdr3_nt: TGTGCCAGCAGCCTCCCGGGACAGGGGGGGATTGAAGCTTTCTTT

cdr3_length: 17
v_call: TRBV11-2
d_call: -
clone_size: -
j_call: TRBJ1-6
cdr3_aa: CASSERQGGESNSPLHF
cdr3_nt: TGTGCCAGCAGCGAGCGACAAGGGGGGGAGTCTAATTCACCCCTCCACTTT

cdr3_length: 16
v_call: TRBV9
d_call: TRBD1
clone_size: -
j_call: TRBJ2-1
cdr3_aa: CASSVDAGGSYNEQFF
cdr3_nt: TGTGCCAGCAGCGTAGACGCAGGGGGCTCCTACAATGAGCAGTTCTTC

cdr3_length: 13
v_call: TRBV27
d_call: TRBD1
clone_size: -
j_call: TRBJ1-4
cdr3_aa: CASADRGPEKLFF
cdr3_nt: TGTGCCAGCGCTGACAGGGGGCCTGAAAAACTGTTTTTT

cdr3_length: 16
v_call: TRBV4-1
d_call: TRBD1
clone_size: -
j_call: TRBJ1-4
cdr3_aa: CASSQDLGQGFVKLFF
cdr3_nt: TGCGCCAGCAGCCAAGACCTCGGACAGGGTTTTGTAAAACTGTTTTTT

cdr3_length: 14
v_call: TRBV29-1
d_call: -
clone_size: -
j_call: TRBJ1-1
cdr3_aa: CSSSSTEENTEAFF
cdr3_nt: TGCAGCAGCAGTTCAACAGAAGAGAACACTGAAGCTTTCTTT

cdr3_length: 15
v_call: TRBV9
d_call: -
clone_size: -
j_call: TRBJ2-5
cdr3_aa: CASSVESGEQETQYF
cdr3_nt: TGTGCCAGCAGCGTAGAATCGGGGGAACAAGAGACCCAGTACTTC

cdr3_length: 14
v_call: TRBV19
d_call: TRBD1
clone_size: -
j_call: TRBJ1-6
cdr3_aa: CASGPGQYNSPLHF
cdr3_nt: TGTGCCAGCGGACCGGGACAGTATAATTCCCCCCTCCACTTT

cdr3_length: 14
v_call: TRBV6-5
d_call: -
clone_size: -
j_call: TRBJ2-5
cdr3_aa: CASNEGGGQETQYF
cdr3_nt: TGTGCCAGCAACGAAGGGGGGGGCCAAGAGACCCAGTACTTC

cdr3_length: 16
v_call: TRBV11-3
d_call: TRBD2
clone_size: once
j_call: TRBJ2-3
cdr3_aa: CASSLFSGGTTDTQYF
cdr3_nt: TGTGCCAGCAGCTTGTTCTCCGGGGGGACCACAGATACGCAGTATTTT

cdr3_length: 15
v_call: TRBV19
d_call: TRBD2
clone_size: -
j_call: TRBJ2-1
cdr3_aa: CASSSPGTIYNEQFF
cdr3_nt: TGTGCCAGTAGTAGTCCCGGGACTATTTACAATGAGCAGTTCTTC

cdr3_length: 13
v_call: TRBV7-9
d_call: -
clone_size: once
j_call: TRBJ1-4
cdr3_aa: CASSFRGNEKLFF
cdr3_nt: TGTGCCAGCAGCTTTAGGGGAAATGAAAAACTGTTTTTT

cdr3_length: 13
v_call: TRBV9
d_call: TRBD1
clone_size: -
j_call: TRBJ2-2
cdr3_aa: CASRRGQTGELFF
cdr3_nt: TGTGCCAGCAGGAGGGGGCAAACCGGGGAGCTGTTTTTT